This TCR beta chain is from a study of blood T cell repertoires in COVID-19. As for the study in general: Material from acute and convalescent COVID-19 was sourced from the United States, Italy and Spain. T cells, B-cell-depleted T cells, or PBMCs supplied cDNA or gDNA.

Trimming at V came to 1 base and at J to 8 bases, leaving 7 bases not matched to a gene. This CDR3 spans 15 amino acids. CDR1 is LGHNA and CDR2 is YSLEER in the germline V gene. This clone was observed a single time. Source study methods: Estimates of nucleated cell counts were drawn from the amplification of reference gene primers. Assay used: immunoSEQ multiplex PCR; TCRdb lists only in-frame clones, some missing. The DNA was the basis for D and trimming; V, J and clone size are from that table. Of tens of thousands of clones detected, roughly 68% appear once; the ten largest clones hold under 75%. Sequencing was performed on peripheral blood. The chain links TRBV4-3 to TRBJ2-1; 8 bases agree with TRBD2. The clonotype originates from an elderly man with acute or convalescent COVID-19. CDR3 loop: CASSQGSGSPHEQFF. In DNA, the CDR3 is TGCGCCAGCAGCCAAGGAAGCGGGAGCCCCCATGAGCAGTTCTTC.